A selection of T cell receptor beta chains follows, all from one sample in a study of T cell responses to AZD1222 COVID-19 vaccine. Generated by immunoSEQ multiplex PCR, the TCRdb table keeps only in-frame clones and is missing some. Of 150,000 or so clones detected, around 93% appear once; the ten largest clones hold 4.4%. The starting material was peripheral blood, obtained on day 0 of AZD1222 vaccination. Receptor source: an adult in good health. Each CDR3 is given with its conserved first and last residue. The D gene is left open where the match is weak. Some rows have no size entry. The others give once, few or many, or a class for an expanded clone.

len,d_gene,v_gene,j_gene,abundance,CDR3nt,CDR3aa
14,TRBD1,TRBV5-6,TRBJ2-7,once,TGTGCCAGCAGCTTGGCCGGGACAGGGCACGAGCAGTACTTC,CASSLAGTGHEQYF
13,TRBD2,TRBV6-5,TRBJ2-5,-,TGTGCCACCGGGACTAGCGGGAGTGAGACCCAGTACTTC,CATGTSGSETQYF
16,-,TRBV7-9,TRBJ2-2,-,TGTGCCAGCAGCTTACTCAAGGTATCTGACACCGGGGAGCTGTTTTTT,CASSLLKVSDTGELFF
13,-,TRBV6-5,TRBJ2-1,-,TGTGCCATCCCAGGGGACTCCTACAATGAGCAGTTCTTC,CAIPGDSYNEQFF
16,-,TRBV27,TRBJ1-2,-,TGTGCCAGCAGCTTTGCGGGGGACGATGGCATCTATGGCTACACCTTC,CASSFAGDDGIYGYTF
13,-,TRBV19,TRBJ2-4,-,TGTGCCAGTAGTACGGAGCGAGGAAACATTCAGTACTTC,CASSTERGNIQYF
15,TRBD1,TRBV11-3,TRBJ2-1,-,TGTGCCAGCGACGCAGGGACAGGTACCAACAATGAGCAGTTCTTC,CASDAGTGTNNEQFF
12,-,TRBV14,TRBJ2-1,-,TGTGCCAGCAGCCAAGAGGCGGGAGAGCAGTTCTTC,CASSQEAGEQFF
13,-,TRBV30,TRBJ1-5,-,TGTGCCTGGAGAGACAGGCACGGTCAGCCCCAGCATTTT,CAWRDRHGQPQHF
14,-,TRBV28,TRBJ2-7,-,TGTGCCAGCAGTCTCCATCGGGCCTCCTACGAGCAGTACTTC,CASSLHRASYEQYF
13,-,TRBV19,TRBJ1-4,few,TGTGCCAGTAGTAACAGATATAATGAAAAACTGTTTTTT,CASSNRYNEKLFF
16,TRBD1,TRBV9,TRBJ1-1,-,TGTGCCAGCAGCCCCGGGACAGGGGGTTGGAACACTGAAGCTTTCTTT,CASSPGTGGWNTEAFF
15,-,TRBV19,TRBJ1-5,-,TGTGCCAGTACCCCTCTTGCCGGTGGGGATCAGCCCCAGCATTTT,CASTPLAGGDQPQHF
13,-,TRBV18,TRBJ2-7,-,TGTGCCAGCTCACCGCCAGTCCGTAGCGAGCAGTACTTC,CASSPPVRSEQYF
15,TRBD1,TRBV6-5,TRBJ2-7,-,TGTGCCAGCAGCTCTTCGGGGACAGGGACACACGAGCAGTACTTC,CASSSSGTGTHEQYF
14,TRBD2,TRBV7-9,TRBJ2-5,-,TGTGCCAGCAGCCCGGGGAGGGCCGGAGAGACCCAGTACTTC,CASSPGRAGETQYF
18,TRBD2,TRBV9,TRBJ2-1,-,TGTGCCAGCAGCCCCCAACTGGGACTAGCGGTGCGCTACAATGAGCAGTTCTTC,CASSPQLGLAVRYNEQFF
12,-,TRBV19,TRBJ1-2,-,TGTGCCAGTAGAGCAGCTAACTATGGCTACACCTTC,CASRAANYGYTF
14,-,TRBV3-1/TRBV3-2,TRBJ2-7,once,TGTGCCAGCAGCCAAGAAGGAAGGCGAAACGAGCAGTACTTC,CASSQEGRRNEQYF
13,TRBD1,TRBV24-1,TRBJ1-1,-,TGTGCCACCAGACGACAGGGAGGAACTGAAGCTTTCTTT,CATRRQGGTEAFF
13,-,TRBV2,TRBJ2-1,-,TGTGCCAGCACCGCTCAACTAGAAGGTGAGCAGTTCTTC,CASTAQLEGEQFF
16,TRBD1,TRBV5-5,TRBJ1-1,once,TGTGCCAGCAGCTTGTACGGACAGGGAGCGAACACTGAAGCTTTCTTT,CASSLYGQGANTEAFF
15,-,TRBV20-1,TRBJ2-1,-,TGCAGTGCTAGTGGGCCTTTCGGGCTTAACAATGAGCAGTTCTTC,CSASGPFGLNNEQFF
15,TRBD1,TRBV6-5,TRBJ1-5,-,TGTGCCAGCAACCCCGGGACAGGGGTGGGTCAGCCCCAGCATTTT,CASNPGTGVGQPQHF
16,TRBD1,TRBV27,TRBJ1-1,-,TGTGCCAGCAGCTCCGGGACAGGGGGCCGGAACACTGAAGCTTTCTTT,CASSSGTGGRNTEAFF
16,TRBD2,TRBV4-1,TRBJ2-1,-,TGCGCCAGCAGCCAAGAAGGACTAGAGGTCGGCGATGAGCAGTTCTTC,CASSQEGLEVGDEQFF
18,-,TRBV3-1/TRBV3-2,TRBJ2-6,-,TGTGCCAGCAGCCAAGGACAGGGAGGGAACTCTGGGGCCAACGTCCTGACTTTC,CASSQGQGGNSGANVLTF
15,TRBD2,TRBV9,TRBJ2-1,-,TGTGCCAGCAGCACGTCCGGGACTAGCTCCAATGAGCAGTTCTTC,CASSTSGTSSNEQFF
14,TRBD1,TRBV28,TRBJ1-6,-,TGTGCCAGCAGTACAGGGGGCTTGAATTCACCCCTCCACTTT,CASSTGGLNSPLHF
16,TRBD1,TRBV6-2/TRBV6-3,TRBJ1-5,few,TGTGCCAGCAGTTACGGGACAGGCCATAGGGATCAGCCCCAGCATTTT,CASSYGTGHRDQPQHF
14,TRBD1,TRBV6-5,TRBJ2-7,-,TGTGCCAGCAGTTACGGGACAGGAGCCTACGAGCAGTACTTC,CASSYGTGAYEQYF
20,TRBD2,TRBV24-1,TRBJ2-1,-,TGTGCCACCAGTGCCACTCCGGGACTAGCGGGCCCCAGCTCCTACAATGAGCAGTTCTTC,CATSATPGLAGPSSYNEQFF
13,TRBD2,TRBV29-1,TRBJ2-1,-,TGCAGCGTTGTAATAGCGGGACGGTATGAGCAGTTCTTC,CSVVIAGRYEQFF
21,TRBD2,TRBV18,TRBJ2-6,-,TGTGCCAGCTCACCAGTCCCCGGAATAGCGGGAGGGTCCTCTGGGGCCAACGTCCTGACTTTC,CASSPVPGIAGGSSGANVLTF
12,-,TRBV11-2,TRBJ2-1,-,TGTGCCAGCAGCAGGACCCGGAATGAGCAGTTCTTC,CASSRTRNEQFF
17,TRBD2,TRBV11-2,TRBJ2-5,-,TGTGCCAGCAGCCCTGGACTAGCGGGAGGGCCGGGGGAGACCCAGTACTTC,CASSPGLAGGPGETQYF
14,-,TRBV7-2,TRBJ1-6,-,TGTGCCAGCAGCTTTGGAGGGGTGGGTTCACCCCTCCACTTT,CASSFGGVGSPLHF
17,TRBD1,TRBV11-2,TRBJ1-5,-,TGTGCCAGCAGGACCCCCGGGACAGGGGGAGGCAATCAGCCCCAGCATTTT,CASRTPGTGGGNQPQHF
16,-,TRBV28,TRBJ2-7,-,TGTGCCAGCAGTCCCTCTGGGTCAATCAATCCCTACGAGCAGTACTTC,CASSPSGSINPYEQYF
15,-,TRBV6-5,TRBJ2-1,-,TGTGCCAGCAGTTTGACCTCGAGCTCCTACAATGAGCAGTTCTTC,CASSLTSSSYNEQFF
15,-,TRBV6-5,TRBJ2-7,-,TGTGCCAGCAGTTACTCCAGGGGGGTGGCCTACGAGCAGTACTTC,CASSYSRGVAYEQYF